Sequencing of this TCR beta chain was carried out in a study of blood T cell repertoires in COVID-19. In the original analysis: Researchers report that nucleated cell counts were estimated from reference gene primer amplification. The assay was immunoSEQ multiplex PCR, and TCRdb's table has in-frame clones only and misses some. Clonal size and the V and J genes are those of that table, whereas D and trimming came from the DNA. The sample yields a few hundred thousand clones, about 90% seen once. Trimming took 4 bases from V and 6 from J, leaving 18 bases between them. CDR3 length equals 15 residues. The germline gives CDR1 LGHDT, CDR2 YNNKEL (reference sequence). Participants, 18 to 89 years old, spanned fewer than 30 US areas. Membership in each cohort depended on participant-reported clinical history.

The chain is built from TRBV3-1 (or the pseudogene TRBV3-2) and TRBJ1-2, with a tentative D call TRBD1 (5 bases). What was sequenced was PBMCs or T cells enriched from blood (not recorded which). The source of this sequence is a man between 25 and 39 years old who had recovered from COVID-19. The CDR3 here is CASSPNPTGRDGYTF. CDR3 nucleotide sequence: TGTGCCAGCAGCCCGAATCCAACGGGCAGGGATGGCTACACCTTC.